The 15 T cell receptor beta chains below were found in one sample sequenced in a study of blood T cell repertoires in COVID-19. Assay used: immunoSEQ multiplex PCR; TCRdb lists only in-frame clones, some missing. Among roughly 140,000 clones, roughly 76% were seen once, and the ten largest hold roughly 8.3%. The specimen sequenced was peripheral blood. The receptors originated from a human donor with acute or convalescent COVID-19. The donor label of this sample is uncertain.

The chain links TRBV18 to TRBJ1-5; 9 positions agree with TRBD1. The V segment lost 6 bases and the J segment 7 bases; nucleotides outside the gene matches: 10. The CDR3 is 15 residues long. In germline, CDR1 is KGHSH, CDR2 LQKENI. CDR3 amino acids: CASSPDRGGRQPQHF. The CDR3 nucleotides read TGTGCCAGCTCTCCGGACAGGGGAGGCAGACAGCCCCAGCATTTT.

CDR3 DNA: TGTGCCAGCAGTTTAAGCCCGTCGCCCGCCTACGAGCAGTACGTC. It is translated as CASSLSPSPAYEQYV. The chain employs TRBV27 and TRBJ2-7; D unresolved. V was clipped by 2 bases and J by 2 bases, with 13 bases between them. Germline V gene lookup returns CDR1 MNHEY and CDR2 SMNVEV (reference sequence). This CDR3 contains 15 residues.

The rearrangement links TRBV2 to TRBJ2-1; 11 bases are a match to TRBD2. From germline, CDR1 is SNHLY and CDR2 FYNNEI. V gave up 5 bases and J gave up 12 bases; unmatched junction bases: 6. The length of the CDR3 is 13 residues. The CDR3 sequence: CASSPPGTSGQFF. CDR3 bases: TGTGCCAGCAGTCCTCCAGGGACTAGCGGGCAGTTCTTC.

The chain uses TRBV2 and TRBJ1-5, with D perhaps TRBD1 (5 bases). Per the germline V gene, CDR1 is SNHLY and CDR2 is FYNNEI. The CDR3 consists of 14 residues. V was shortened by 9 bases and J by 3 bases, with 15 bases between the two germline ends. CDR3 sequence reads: CASNGGVDNQPQHF. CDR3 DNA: TGTGCCAGTAATGGGGGGGTGGACAATCAGCCCCAGCATTTT.

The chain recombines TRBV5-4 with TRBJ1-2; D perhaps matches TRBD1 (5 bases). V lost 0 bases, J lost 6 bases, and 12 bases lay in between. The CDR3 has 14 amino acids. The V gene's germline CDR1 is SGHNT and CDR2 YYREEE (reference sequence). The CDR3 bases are TGTGCCAGCAGCTTGGGGCAGGGAAAAAATGGCTACACCTTC. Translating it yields CASSLGQGKNGYTF.

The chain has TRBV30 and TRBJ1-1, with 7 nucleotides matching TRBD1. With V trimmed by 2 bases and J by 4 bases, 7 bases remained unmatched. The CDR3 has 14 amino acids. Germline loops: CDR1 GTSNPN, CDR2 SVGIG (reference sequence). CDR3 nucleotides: TGTGCCTGGAGTCCGGGACAGATCGGCACTGAAGCTTTCTTT. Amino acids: CAWSPGQIGTEAFF.

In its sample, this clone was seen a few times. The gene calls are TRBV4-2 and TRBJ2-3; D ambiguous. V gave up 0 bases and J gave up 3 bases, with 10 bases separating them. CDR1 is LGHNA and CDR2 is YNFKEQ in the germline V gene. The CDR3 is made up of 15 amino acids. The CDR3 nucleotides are TGTGCCAGCAGCCAAGAGACGGAGAGGACAGATACGCAGTATTTT. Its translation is CASSQETERTDTQYF.

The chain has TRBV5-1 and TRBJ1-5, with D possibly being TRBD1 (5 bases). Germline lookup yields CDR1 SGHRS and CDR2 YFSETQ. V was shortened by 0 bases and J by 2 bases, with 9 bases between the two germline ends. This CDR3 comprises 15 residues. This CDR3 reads CASSLGQGGNQPQHF. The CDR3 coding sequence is TGCGCCAGCAGCTTGGGGCAGGGTGGCAATCAGCCCCAGCATTTT.

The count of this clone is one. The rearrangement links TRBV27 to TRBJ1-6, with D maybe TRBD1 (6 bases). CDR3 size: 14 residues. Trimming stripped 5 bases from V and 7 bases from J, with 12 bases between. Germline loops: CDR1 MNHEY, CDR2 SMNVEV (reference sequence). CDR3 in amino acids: CASSVQGPNSPLHF. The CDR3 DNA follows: TGTGCCAGCAGTGTACAGGGCCCCAATTCACCCCTCCACTTT.

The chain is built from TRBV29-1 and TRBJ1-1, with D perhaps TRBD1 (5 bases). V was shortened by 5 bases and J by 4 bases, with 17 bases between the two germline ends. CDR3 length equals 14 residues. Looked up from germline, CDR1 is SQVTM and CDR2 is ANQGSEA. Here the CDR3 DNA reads TGCAGCGTTAAGGGGCAGGGCGCTGGCACTGAAGCTTTCTTT. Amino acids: CSVKGQGAGTEAFF.

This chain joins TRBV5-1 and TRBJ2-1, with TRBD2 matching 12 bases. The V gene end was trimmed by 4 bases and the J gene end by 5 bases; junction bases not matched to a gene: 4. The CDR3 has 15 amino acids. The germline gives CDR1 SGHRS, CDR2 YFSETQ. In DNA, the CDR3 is TGCGCCAGCAGCGGGGGACTAGCGGGCGACAATGAGCAGTTCTTC. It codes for CASSGGLAGDNEQFF.

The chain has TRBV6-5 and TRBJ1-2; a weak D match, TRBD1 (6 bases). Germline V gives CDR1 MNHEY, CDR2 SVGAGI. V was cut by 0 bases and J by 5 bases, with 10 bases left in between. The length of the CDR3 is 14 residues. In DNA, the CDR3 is TGTGCCAGCAGTTACTCGAAGGGGGTTTATGGCTACACCTTC. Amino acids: CASSYSKGVYGYTF.

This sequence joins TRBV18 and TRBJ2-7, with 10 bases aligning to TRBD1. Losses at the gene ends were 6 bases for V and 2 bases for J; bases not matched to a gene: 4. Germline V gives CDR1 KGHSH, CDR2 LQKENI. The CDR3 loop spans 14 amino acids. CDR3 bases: TGTGCCAGCTCCTCGACAGGGGGCACCTACGAGCAGTACTTC. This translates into CASSSTGGTYEQYF.

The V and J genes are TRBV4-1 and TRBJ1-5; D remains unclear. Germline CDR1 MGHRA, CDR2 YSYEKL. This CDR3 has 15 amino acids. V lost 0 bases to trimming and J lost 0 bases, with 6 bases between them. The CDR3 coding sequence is TGCGCCAGCAGCCAAGATAGCACTAGCAATCAGCCCCAGCATTTT. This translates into CASSQDSTSNQPQHF.

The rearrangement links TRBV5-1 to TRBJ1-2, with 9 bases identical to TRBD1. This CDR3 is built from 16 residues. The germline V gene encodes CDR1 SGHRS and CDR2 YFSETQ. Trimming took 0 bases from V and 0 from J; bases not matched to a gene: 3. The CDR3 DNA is TGCGCCAGCAGCTTGGGGGGACAGGGCGCTAACTATGGCTACACCTTC. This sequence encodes CASSLGGQGANYGYTF. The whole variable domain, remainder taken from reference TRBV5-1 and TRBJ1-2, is KAGVTQTPRYLIKTRGQQVTLSCSPISGHRSVSWYQQTPGQGLQFLFEYFSETQRNKGNFPGRFSGRQFSNSRSEMNVSTLELGDSALYLCASSLGGQGANYGYTFGSGTRLTVV.